This T cell receptor beta chain came from a study of T cell responses to AZD1222 COVID-19 vaccine. In regard to this clone: Antigen unknown.

TCRdb keeps only in-frame clones here, not all; method: immunoSEQ multiplex PCR. Of some 180,000 clones in the sample, roughly 89% were seen once. CDR1 MNHEY and CDR2 SMNVEV come from the germline V gene (reference sequence). The trim removed 8 bases at V and 8 bases at J, leaving 9 bases unmatched. The CDR3 is 14 residues long. Whole-study findings and limits: Repertoires were sampled only after the peak T cell response.

The sample consisted of peripheral blood, taken 28 days after the second AZD1222 dose. This clonotype originated in an adult who received the AZD1222 COVID-19 vaccine. The rearrangement uses TRBV27 and TRBJ2-1; 10 nucleotides line up with TRBD1. CDR3 nucleotides: TGTGCCAGCTCACCAAGACAGGGGGCCTATGAGCAGTTCTTC. Amino acids: CASSPRQGAYEQFF.